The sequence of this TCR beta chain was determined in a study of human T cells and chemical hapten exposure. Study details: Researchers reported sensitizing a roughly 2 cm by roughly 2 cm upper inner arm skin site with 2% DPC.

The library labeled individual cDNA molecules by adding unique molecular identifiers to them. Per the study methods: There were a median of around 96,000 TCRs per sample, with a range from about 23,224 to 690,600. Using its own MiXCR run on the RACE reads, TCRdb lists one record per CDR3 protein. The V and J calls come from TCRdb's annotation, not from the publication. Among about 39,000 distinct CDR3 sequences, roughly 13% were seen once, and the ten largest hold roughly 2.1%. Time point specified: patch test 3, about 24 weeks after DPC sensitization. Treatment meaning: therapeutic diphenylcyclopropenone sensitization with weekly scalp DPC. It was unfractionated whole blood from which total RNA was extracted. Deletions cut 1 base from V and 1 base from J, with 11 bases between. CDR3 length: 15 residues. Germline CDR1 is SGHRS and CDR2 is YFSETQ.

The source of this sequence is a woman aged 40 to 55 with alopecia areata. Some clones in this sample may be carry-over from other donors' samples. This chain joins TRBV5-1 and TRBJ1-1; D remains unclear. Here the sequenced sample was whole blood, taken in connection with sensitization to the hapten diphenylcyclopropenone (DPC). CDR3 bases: TGCGCCAGCAGCTTGCGGGCAGGAGGGAACACTGAAGCTTTCTTT. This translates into CASSLRAGGNTEAFF.